This T cell receptor beta chain was recorded in a study of GPR56 and killer-like receptors on CD4 memory cells (dated by TCRdb to about 2019). Regarding the complete study: According to the study's proposal, human CD4+ memory T-cell differentiation and cytokine production potential are marked by the progressive acquisition of KLRB1, KLRG1, GPR56 and then KLRF1. The study described its healthy blood donors as age-matched to the liver disease patients, who had a median age of about 70 years.

The instrument was an Illumina HiSeq 2500. Sequencing libraries were built by amplifying the recombined TCRbeta locus with a previously published PCR protocol. In the authors' own workflow: Any read whose average quality score fell below 30 was discarded, and IMSEQ was used to process the reads that remained. Clonotypes were defined by Vbeta gene, Jbeta gene and CDR3 amino acid sequence. The Morisita-Horn index, computed on the top 100 expanded clones, was used to quantify repertoire overlap between populations. Renyi diversity profiles calculated on the top 100 expanded clones were used to evaluate clonal diversity. After the reads were reprocessed by TCRdb, one entry was made per CDR3 protein sequence, with no DNA. V and J calls and clone size were set by TCRdb, not the authors. Per the sample table, the count is several thousand distinct CDR3 sequences. The top ten clones comprise around 5.2% of the sample.

Five KLR/GPR56-defined CD4+ populations were enriched by fluorescence-activated cell sorting before TCRbeta sequencing. To test a linear memory differentiation pathway, the researchers sequenced TCRbeta repertoires from five CD4+ T-cell subsets that were defined by expression of KLRB1, KLRG1, GPR56 and KLRF1. TCR-sequenced cells came from peripheral blood of healthy control individuals, reported as five donors in the TCRbeta analysis figure. The researchers collected heparinized peripheral blood and processed every sample within one hour of retrieval. To isolate peripheral blood mononuclear cells, blood was diluted 1:2 in PBS and put through Biocoll density gradient centrifugation at room temperature. Before flow sorting, freshly isolated PBMCs underwent magnetic sorting with anti-CD4 MicroBeads to enrich CD4+ T cells. A BD FACSAria II was used to sort CD4+ T cells, enriched from the PBMCs of healthy donors, according to marker expression. Surface staining used anti-KLRB1 clone 191B8, anti-KLRF1 clone 4A4.D10 and anti-KLRG1 clone REA261 antibodies from Miltenyi Biotec.

Points the paper makes about the study in general: Overlap of TCR repertoires was observed especially between the late populations 4 and 5, and partly population 3. Clonal frequency was low in the marker-negative population and increased progressively along the proposed pathway, with TCRbeta diversity decreasing accordingly. Rather than full repertoires, the diversity and similarity analyses used only the 100 most expanded clones in each population. Clones dominating late populations 4 and 5 were also found in early populations 1 and 2, which the authors took as evidence for linear differentiation.

This clonotype is medium-sized (0.01 to 0.1%) on the basis of its frequency; no count is available. Its antigen is still unknown. Counted from cysteine to phenylalanine, this CDR3 has 12 amino acids. Only the protein is on record. In the germline V gene, CDR1 corresponds to MNHEY and CDR2 to SVGEGT. This sequence uses TRBV6-2 or TRBV6-3 and TRBJ1-2; TCRdb picks TRBD1, but there is no DNA to check that call. The sequenced material came from memory CD4+ T cells from blood. The TCR comes from a human donor in good health. The CDR3: CASSSDRVGYTF.